A selection of T cell receptor beta chains follows, all from one sample in a study of blood T cell repertoires in COVID-19. Sequenced by immunoSEQ multiplex PCR; TCRdb stores in-frame clones only, minus some. The sample includes approximately 140,000 clones, about 86% of them seen just once. Sequenced sample: peripheral blood. These receptors were collected from a woman in her sixties with acute or convalescent COVID-19. The CDR3 runs from the conserved cysteine through the conserved F or W. The D gene is left open where the match is weak. The size field is filled for only some rows; it gives once, few, many or a size class.

CDR3 protein: CASSPGGELFF
CDR3 DNA: TGTGCCAGCAGCCCCGGGGGGGAGCTGTTTTTT
V gene: TRBV7-9
J gene: TRBJ2-2
clone size: NA
D gene: NA

CDR3 protein: CATSDLQGGDQPQHF
CDR3 DNA: TGTGCCACCAGTGATTTGCAAGGGGGGGATCAGCCCCAGCATTTT
V gene: TRBV24-1
J gene: TRBJ1-5
clone size: NA
D gene: NA

CDR3 protein: CASRKEGPPYNEQFF
CDR3 DNA: TGTGCCAGCAGAAAAGAGGGCCCTCCCTACAATGAGCAGTTCTTC
V gene: TRBV7-9
J gene: TRBJ2-1
clone size: once
D gene: NA

CDR3 protein: CASSLEVRRGNTEAFF
CDR3 DNA: TGCGCCAGCAGCTTGGAGGTAAGAAGGGGAAACACTGAAGCTTTCTTT
V gene: TRBV5-1
J gene: TRBJ1-1
clone size: NA
D gene: NA

CDR3 protein: CATAPLLAGGYEQYF
CDR3 DNA: TGTGCCACCGCACCCCTACTAGCGGGGGGCTACGAGCAGTACTTC
V gene: TRBV19
J gene: TRBJ2-7
clone size: NA
D gene: TRBD2

CDR3 protein: CASSYGQTNSPLHF
CDR3 DNA: TGTGCCAGCAGTTATGGACAGACCAATTCACCCCTCCACTTT
V gene: TRBV6-2/TRBV6-3
J gene: TRBJ1-6
clone size: once
D gene: NA

CDR3 protein: CASSGDLNTEAFF
CDR3 DNA: TGTGCCAGTTCGGGGGATTTGAACACTGAAGCTTTCTTT
V gene: TRBV18
J gene: TRBJ1-1
clone size: NA
D gene: NA

CDR3 protein: CASSERSVDGYTF
CDR3 DNA: TGTGCCAGCAGCGAACGGAGCGTGGATGGCTACACCTTC
V gene: TRBV3-1/TRBV3-2
J gene: TRBJ1-2
clone size: NA
D gene: NA

CDR3 protein: CASSLDFASGVGSQETQYF
CDR3 DNA: TGTGCCAGCAGCTTAGATTTCGCCAGCGGGGTGGGATCCCAAGAGACCCAGTACTTC
V gene: TRBV7-6
J gene: TRBJ2-5
clone size: NA
D gene: TRBD2

CDR3 protein: CAWESVGNTIYF
CDR3 DNA: TGTGCCTGGGAGTCAGTTGGAAACACCATATATTTT
V gene: TRBV30
J gene: TRBJ1-3
clone size: NA
D gene: NA

CDR3 protein: CASSFGQAYEQYF
CDR3 DNA: TGTGCCAGCAGCTTTGGACAGGCCTACGAGCAGTACTTC
V gene: TRBV5-8
J gene: TRBJ2-7
clone size: NA
D gene: TRBD1

CDR3 protein: CASSMAANEKLFF
CDR3 DNA: TGTGCCAGTAGTATGGCGGCTAATGAAAAACTGTTTTTT
V gene: TRBV19
J gene: TRBJ1-4
clone size: NA
D gene: NA

CDR3 protein: CASSRLAGGPGANVLTF
CDR3 DNA: TGTGCCAGCAGCCGACTAGCGGGGGGGCCTGGGGCCAACGTCCTGACTTTC
V gene: TRBV2
J gene: TRBJ2-6
clone size: NA
D gene: TRBD2

CDR3 protein: CASSPGYNEQFF
CDR3 DNA: TGTGCCAGCAGCCCAGGATACAATGAGCAGTTCTTC
V gene: TRBV4-2
J gene: TRBJ2-1
clone size: NA
D gene: NA

CDR3 protein: CASSPLGRAGGGRDTQYF
CDR3 DNA: TGTGCCAGCAGCCCCCTCGGGAGAGCGGGGGGGGGAAGAGATACGCAGTATTTT
V gene: TRBV3-1/TRBV3-2
J gene: TRBJ2-3
clone size: NA
D gene: TRBD2

CDR3 protein: CASVSAKNIQYF
CDR3 DNA: TGTGCCAGCGTCTCAGCCAAAAACATTCAGTACTTC
V gene: TRBV6-5
J gene: TRBJ2-4
clone size: NA
D gene: NA

CDR3 protein: CASTRGGSYNEQFF
CDR3 DNA: TGTGCCAGCACCCGGGGGGGGTCCTACAATGAGCAGTTCTTC
V gene: TRBV9
J gene: TRBJ2-1
clone size: NA
D gene: TRBD2

CDR3 protein: CASSLEGGRTYEQYF
CDR3 DNA: TGCGCCAGCAGCTTAGAAGGGGGCAGGACCTACGAGCAGTACTTC
V gene: TRBV4-1
J gene: TRBJ2-7
clone size: NA
D gene: TRBD1

CDR3 protein: CASSRRGQTAFF
CDR3 DNA: TGTGCCAGCAGCCGCCGGGGACAGACAGCTTTCTTT
V gene: TRBV3-1/TRBV3-2
J gene: TRBJ1-1
clone size: NA
D gene: TRBD1

CDR3 protein: CASSRDRGLRETQYF
CDR3 DNA: TGTGCCAGCAGCCGGGACAGGGGGCTTCGGGAGACCCAGTACTTC
V gene: TRBV11-3
J gene: TRBJ2-5
clone size: NA
D gene: TRBD1

CDR3 protein: CASGRGLYEQYF
CDR3 DNA: TGTGCCAGCGGGCGGGGACTCTACGAGCAGTACTTC
V gene: TRBV28
J gene: TRBJ2-7
clone size: NA
D gene: NA

CDR3 protein: CASRSAGGLSSSYNEQFF
CDR3 DNA: TGTGCCAGCAGATCAGCGGGGGGGCTGTCCAGCTCCTACAATGAGCAGTTCTTC
V gene: TRBV28
J gene: TRBJ2-1
clone size: NA
D gene: TRBD2

CDR3 protein: CASSDPTTGYQETQYF
CDR3 DNA: TGCGCCAGCAGTGACCCGACGACAGGGTACCAAGAGACCCAGTACTTC
V gene: TRBV10-2
J gene: TRBJ2-5
clone size: NA
D gene: TRBD1

CDR3 protein: CASSLFQQGAGREQYF
CDR3 DNA: TGCGCCAGCAGCTTGTTTCAACAGGGGGCAGGGAGGGAGCAGTACTTC
V gene: TRBV5-1
J gene: TRBJ2-7
clone size: NA
D gene: TRBD1

CDR3 protein: CASSQHRDRGNEQYF
CDR3 DNA: TGTGCCAGCAGCCAACACCGGGACAGGGGCAACGAGCAGTACTTC
V gene: TRBV3-1/TRBV3-2
J gene: TRBJ2-7
clone size: NA
D gene: TRBD1

CDR3 protein: CASSLGGETEAFF
CDR3 DNA: TGTGCCAGCAGCTTAGGTGGAGAGACTGAAGCTTTCTTT
V gene: TRBV7-9
J gene: TRBJ1-1
clone size: once
D gene: NA

CDR3 protein: CASSQERQGWRSTDTQYF
CDR3 DNA: TGCGCCAGCAGTCAAGAGAGACAGGGGTGGAGGAGCACAGATACGCAGTATTTT
V gene: TRBV23-1
J gene: TRBJ2-3
clone size: once
D gene: TRBD1

CDR3 protein: CASGQNTGELFF
CDR3 DNA: TGTGCCAGCGGACAGAACACCGGGGAGCTGTTTTTT
V gene: TRBV12-3/TRBV12-4
J gene: TRBJ2-2
clone size: few
D gene: NA

CDR3 protein: CATQGQLNTEAFF
CDR3 DNA: TGTGCCACCCAAGGACAGTTGAACACTGAAGCTTTCTTT
V gene: TRBV15
J gene: TRBJ1-1
clone size: NA
D gene: NA

CDR3 protein: CASSAGLEQGYEQYF
CDR3 DNA: TGTGCCAGCAGCGCGGGACTAGAGCAGGGCTACGAGCAGTACTTC
V gene: TRBV9
J gene: TRBJ2-7
clone size: NA
D gene: TRBD2

CDR3 protein: CASSPYNLQGITGITNEKLFF
CDR3 DNA: TGTGCCAGCAGCCCGTATAATCTACAGGGGATCACAGGGATCACTAATGAAAAACTGTTTTTT
V gene: TRBV14
J gene: TRBJ1-4
clone size: once
D gene: TRBD1

CDR3 protein: CASRYRDRGGYEQYF
CDR3 DNA: TGTGCCAGTAGGTACCGGGACAGGGGAGGGTACGAGCAGTACTTC
V gene: TRBV19
J gene: TRBJ2-7
clone size: NA
D gene: TRBD1

CDR3 protein: CASSLGGTGWYEQYF
CDR3 DNA: TGCGCCAGCAGCTTGGGTGGGACAGGGTGGTACGAGCAGTACTTC
V gene: TRBV5-1
J gene: TRBJ2-7
clone size: NA
D gene: TRBD1

CDR3 protein: CASSQAGTGFYGYTF
CDR3 DNA: TGTGCCAGCAGTCAGGCAGGGACAGGATTCTATGGCTACACCTTC
V gene: TRBV14
J gene: TRBJ1-2
clone size: NA
D gene: TRBD1

CDR3 protein: CASSRDSYGEKLFF
CDR3 DNA: TGTGCCAGCTCACGGGACAGTTATGGCGAAAAACTGTTTTTT
V gene: TRBV18
J gene: TRBJ1-4
clone size: NA
D gene: TRBD1

CDR3 protein: CASSSGGNTEAFF
CDR3 DNA: TGTGCCAGCAGCTCAGGGGGTAACACTGAAGCTTTCTTT
V gene: TRBV7-3
J gene: TRBJ1-1
clone size: once
D gene: TRBD1

CDR3 protein: CATSDPSGDRGCGYTF
CDR3 DNA: TGTGCCACCAGTGATCCTAGTGGGGACAGGGGCTGTGGCTACACCTTC
V gene: TRBV24-1
J gene: TRBJ1-2
clone size: NA
D gene: TRBD1

CDR3 protein: CATSRDLGGETQYF
CDR3 DNA: TGTGCCACCAGCAGAGATCTGGGCGGGGAGACCCAGTACTTC
V gene: TRBV15
J gene: TRBJ2-5
clone size: once
D gene: NA

CDR3 protein: CASSTQQGAAGELFF
CDR3 DNA: TGTGCCAGTAGTACCCAACAGGGGGCTGCCGGGGAGCTGTTTTTT
V gene: TRBV19
J gene: TRBJ2-2
clone size: NA
D gene: TRBD1

CDR3 protein: CASSEGGGLGNSPLHF
CDR3 DNA: TGTGCCAGCAGTGAAGGGGGAGGGCTGGGTAATTCACCCCTCCACTTT
V gene: TRBV6-1
J gene: TRBJ1-6
clone size: NA
D gene: NA